The next 28 T cell receptor beta chains were all read from a single sample in a study of blood T cell repertoires in COVID-19. The protocol was immunoSEQ multiplex PCR, while the TCRdb copy is restricted to in-frame clones and leaves out a portion. The sample has some 410,000 clones, roughly 90% seen once. The sample consisted of PBMCs or T cells enriched from blood (not recorded which). Source of these receptors: a woman in her 30s with acute COVID-19.

The chain joins TRBV7-2 to TRBJ2-7, with 8 positions matching TRBD1. CDR1 and CDR2 from the germline V gene are SGHTA and FQGNSA. Trimming at V came to 5 bases and at J to 4 bases, leaving 7 bases not matched to a gene. The CDR3 contains 14 residues. This CDR3 reads CASSTRDRPYEQYF. The DNA for the CDR3 is TGTGCCAGCAGCACGCGGGACAGGCCATACGAGCAGTACTTC. The variable domain in full, with the rest retrieved from reference TRBV7-2 and TRBJ2-7, is GAGVSQSPSNKVTEKGKDVELRCDPISGHTALYWYRQSLGQGLEFLIYFQGNSAPDKSGLPSDRFSAERTGGSVSTLTIQRTQQEDSAVYLCASSTRDRPYEQYFGPGTRLTVT.

The chain combines TRBV24-1 with TRBJ2-2; D perhaps matches TRBD1 (5 bases). In germline, CDR1 is KGHDR, CDR2 SFDVKD. V was shortened by 10 bases and J by 0 bases, with 8 bases between the two germline ends. The CDR3 loop spans 13 amino acids. CDR3 in amino acids: CATTGANTGELFF. The CDR3 nucleotides read TGTGCCACAACAGGTGCGAACACCGGGGAGCTGTTTTTT.

This clone occurred once. The chain links TRBV3-1 (or the pseudogene TRBV3-2) to TRBJ2-1; D is ambiguous. Germline V lookup: CDR1 LGHDT, CDR2 YNNKEL (reference sequence). There are 16 residues in the CDR3. The germline V and J ends were trimmed by 1 base and 5 bases, with 15 bases remaining between them. This CDR3 is CASSQVSSMVNNEQFF. CDR3 DNA: TGTGCCAGCAGCCAAGTTAGTAGTATGGTAAACAATGAGCAGTTCTTC.

The V call is TRBV6-1, the J call TRBJ1-2; D call uncertain. The germline V and J ends were trimmed by 5 bases and 7 bases, with 14 bases remaining between them. CDR1 is MNHNS, CDR2 SASEGT, per germline. CDR3 length: 13 amino acids. The CDR3 region has the DNA TGTGCCAGCAGTTCTTCCCGCGGATTTGGCTACACCTTC. Translated: CASSSSRGFGYTF.

This clone was observed once. V usage is TRBV19 and J usage is TRBJ2-5; D might be TRBD1 (6 bases). CDR1 and CDR2 (germline): LNHDA, SQIVND (reference sequence). V was clipped by 1 base and J by 1 base, with 7 bases between them. There are 14 residues in the CDR3. CDR3 bases: TGTGCCAGTAGTATAGGCAGGGGCCAAGAGACCCAGTACTTC. Translation gives CASSIGRGQETQYF. The variable domain in full, with the rest retrieved from reference TRBV19 and TRBJ2-5, is DGGITQSPKYLFRKEGQNVTLSCEQNLNHDAMYWYRQDPGQGLRLIYYSQIVNDFQKGDIAEGYSVSREKKESFPLTVTSAQKNPTAFYLCASSIGRGQETQYFGPGTRLLVL.

DNA of the CDR3: TGTGCCAGCAGCACTAACCTGACCCCCAACACTGAAGCTTTCTTT. This gives the protein CASSTNLTPNTEAFF. This sequence joins TRBV9 and TRBJ1-1; D gene unclear. Germline CDR1 is SGDLS and CDR2 is YYNGEE. The CDR3 has 15 residues. V lost 4 bases and J 2 bases, leaving 15 bases between the germline ends.

This sequence joins TRBV5-1 and TRBJ1-2; weak D call: TRBD1 (6 bases). Between the trimmed V and J ends, which lost 2 bases and 6 bases, there was a span of 20 bases. The V gene's germline CDR1 is SGHRS and CDR2 YFSETQ. The CDR3 is made up of 16 amino acids. The CDR3 is CASSFRQGQQGDGYTF. CDR3 nucleotide sequence: TGCGCCAGCAGCTTTCGGCAGGGGCAACAGGGAGATGGCTACACCTTC.

This rearrangement joins TRBV5-1 to TRBJ1-4; no clear D. V was cut by 0 bases and J by 0 bases, with 12 bases left in between. CDR1 and CDR2 (germline): SGHRS, YFSETQ. CDR3 length equals 17 residues. CDR3 loop: CASSLAGRLATNEKLFF. CDR3 sequence (DNA): TGCGCCAGCAGCTTGGCCGGGAGACTTGCAACTAATGAAAAACTGTTTTTT.

The rearrangement uses TRBV20-1 and TRBJ2-7, with TRBD2 matching over 7 bases. V gave up 4 bases and J gave up 5 bases; unmatched junction bases: 2. Germline V CDR1 and CDR2: DFQATT, SNEGSKA (reference sequence). There are 11 residues in the CDR3. CDR3 bases: TGCAGTGCTACAGGGAGGGACGAGCAGTACTTC. Its protein is CSATGRDEQYF.

The rearrangement uses TRBV11-3 and TRBJ2-1, with a tentative D call TRBD2 (7 bases). CDR1 and CDR2 from the germline V gene are SGHNT and YENEEA. V lost 2 bases and J 8 bases, leaving 16 bases between the germline ends. The CDR3 has 15 amino acids. The CDR3 nucleotides read TGTGCCAGCAGCTTATTTTTTAAGGGGGGGGATGAGCAGTTCTTC. Translating it yields CASSLFFKGGDEQFF.

This chain joins TRBV6-5 and TRBJ2-1; 8 nucleotides match TRBD2. The CDR3 contains 15 residues. From germline, CDR1 is MNHEY and CDR2 SVGAGI. With V trimmed by 7 bases and J by 4 bases, 9 bases remained unmatched. CDR3 sequence: CASTSGGVGYNEQFF. The CDR3 DNA sequence: TGTGCCAGCACCTCGGGGGGGGTCGGATACAATGAGCAGTTCTTC.

V is TRBV11-3 and J is TRBJ1-5; D possibly corresponds to TRBD1 (6 bases). The germline V and J ends were trimmed by 0 bases and 2 bases, with 14 bases remaining between them. This CDR3 has 17 residues. The germline CDR1 and CDR2 sequences are SGHNT and YENEEA. Here the CDR3 reads CASSLDYRDWGNQPQHF. Written as DNA, the CDR3 is TGTGCCAGCAGCTTAGATTACAGGGATTGGGGCAATCAGCCCCAGCATTTT.

The chain links TRBV2 to TRBJ1-5, with 11 bases aligning to TRBD1. Germline V CDR1 and CDR2: SNHLY, FYNNEI. V shed 7 bases, J shed 6 bases, and the junction held 14 bases outside the gene matches. The CDR3 length is 17 residues. The CDR3 sequence: CASTLGMGQGGGQPQHF. Written as DNA, the CDR3 is TGTGCCAGCACCCTCGGGATGGGACAGGGGGGAGGTCAGCCCCAGCATTTT.

The rearrangement uses TRBV9 and TRBJ1-2; no firm D call. CDR1 and CDR2 from the germline V gene are SGDLS and YYNGEE. The CDR3 is 14 residues long. Trimming took 3 bases from V and 4 from J, leaving 13 bases between them. CDR3 amino acids: CASSAGGNGYGYTF. The DNA for the CDR3 is TGTGCCAGCAGCGCCGGAGGGAACGGCTATGGCTACACCTTC.

The CDR3 is CASSLALRGSGNTIYF. The CDR3 DNA follows: TGCGCCAGCAGCTTGGCCCTTAGGGGCTCTGGAAACACCATATATTTT. The chain combines TRBV5-1 with TRBJ1-3, with D possibly being TRBD1 (5 bases). CDR1 is SGHRS, CDR2 YFSETQ, per germline. V lost 0 bases and J lost 0, with 10 bases in between. The CDR3 extends over 16 amino acids.

The chain recombines TRBV9 with TRBJ2-7; tentatively, D is TRBD1 (6 bases). CDR1 and CDR2 from the germline V gene are SGDLS and YYNGEE. CDR3 length: 15 amino acids. Trimming shortened V by 0 bases and J by 6 bases, and 16 bases separated the two germline ends. Here the CDR3 reads CASSVGQGLMFEQYF. The CDR3, as DNA: TGTGCCAGCAGCGTAGGCCAGGGGTTAATGTTCGAGCAGTACTTC.

CDR3 in amino acids: CASNRQGAASGYTF. The CDR3 DNA reads as TGTGCCAGCAACAGACAGGGGGCAGCGAGTGGCTACACCTTC. The rearrangement uses TRBV5-4 and TRBJ1-2; TRBD1 agrees at 10 bases. Germline V gene lookup returns CDR1 SGHNT and CDR2 YYREEE (reference sequence). V shed 6 bases and J 7 bases; nucleotides not matched to a gene: 9. CDR3 length: 14 residues. The whole variable domain, filled in from reference TRBV5-4 and TRBJ1-2, reads ETGVTQSPTHLIKTRGQQVTLRCSSQSGHNTVSWYQQALGQGPQFIFQYYREEENGRGNFPPRFSGLQFPNYSSELNVNALELDDSALYLCASNRQGAASGYTFGSGTRLTVV.

The chain links TRBV18 to TRBJ1-4, with D unresolved. The CDR3 is 15 residues long. V was pared by 2 bases and J by 5 bases, with 12 bases between. Germline V lookup: CDR1 KGHSH, CDR2 LQKENI. CDR3 in DNA: TGTGCCAGCTCACCAATACAAGCGCCGAATGAAAAACTGTTTTTT. Protein product: CASSPIQAPNEKLFF.

This sequence joins TRBV10-3 and TRBJ1-4, with 10 bases matching TRBD1. This CDR3 spans 13 amino acids. With 10 bases clipped from V and 5 bases from J, the junction kept 4 bases outside the gene matches. Germline CDR1 ENHRY, CDR2 SYGVKD. The CDR3 loop is CATRDRGNEKLFF. The CDR3 bases are TGTGCCACCAGGGACAGGGGAAATGAAAAACTGTTTTTT.

This clone was picked up one time. V is TRBV29-1 and J is TRBJ1-2, with 7 bases matching TRBD1. This CDR3 has 13 residues. CDR1 is SQVTM, CDR2 ANQGSEA, per germline. V lost 4 bases, J lost 6 bases, and 8 bases stayed unmatched. The CDR3 loop is CSVARGLGDGYTF. For the CDR3, the DNA is TGCAGCGTTGCGAGGGGGCTAGGTGATGGCTACACCTTC.

The chain combines TRBV9 with TRBJ2-7; possibly TRBD1 for D (7 bases). The CDR3 sequence is 15 residues long. Germline assignment: CDR1 SGDLS and CDR2 YYNGEE. The V end was cut by 4 bases, the J end by 3 bases, with 17 bases between. Written as DNA, the CDR3 is TGTGCCAGCAGCTATCAGGAGGGGGCCTACTACGAGCAGTACTTC. This codes for CASSYQEGAYYEQYF. The complete variable domain, with remaining parts taken from reference TRBV9 and TRBJ2-7, reads DSGVTQTPKHLITATGQRVTLRCSPRSGDLSVYWYQQSLDQGLQFLIQYYNGEERAKGNILERFSAQQFPDLHSELNLSSLELGDSALYFCASSYQEGAYYEQYFGPGTRLTVT.

The CDR3 coding sequence is TGTGCCTGGAGTGTAGTTGGTGGGACTAAGGCGATGTACTATGGCTACACCTTC. Encoded protein: CAWSVVGGTKAMYYGYTF. V gene TRBV30 combines with J gene TRBJ1-2, with D perhaps TRBD1 (5 bases). The germline V gene has CDR1 GTSNPN and CDR2 SVGIG (reference sequence). Trimming cost V 0 bases and J 3 bases, with 23 bases left between them. The CDR3 is 18 amino acids.

The chain links TRBV7-2 to TRBJ2-3; D is unresolved. This CDR3 region has 15 residues. The V and J ends lost 1 base and 6 bases respectively, with 14 bases between them. Germline CDR1 is SGHTA and CDR2 is FQGNSA. The CDR3 is CASSLGSLVVDTQYF. In nucleotides, the CDR3 is TGTGCCAGCAGCTTAGGCTCCCTAGTGGTGGATACGCAGTATTTT. Full variable domain (rest looked up from reference TRBV7-2 and TRBJ2-3): GAGVSQSPSNKVTEKGKDVELRCDPISGHTALYWYRQSLGQGLEFLIYFQGNSAPDKSGLPSDRFSAERTGGSVSTLTIQRTQQEDSAVYLCASSLGSLVVDTQYFGPGTRLTVL.

The chain couples TRBV19 to TRBJ1-1, with 8 positions matching TRBD1. Unmatched junction bases numbered 10, after V lost 3 bases and J lost 1 base. Germline CDR1 reads LNHDA; CDR2 reads SQIVND (reference sequence). The CDR3 extends over 17 amino acids. The CDR3 DNA is TGTGCCAGTAGTATCCTCAGAGGACAGGGTAAGAACACTGAAGCTTTCTTT. It codes for CASSILRGQGKNTEAFF.

V and J are TRBV5-5 and TRBJ2-5; 7 bases line up with TRBD2. V trimming: 1 base; J trimming: 1 base; junction bases outside the gene matches: 4. The germline V gene encodes CDR1 SGHKS and CDR2 YYEKEE (reference sequence). This CDR3 spans 15 amino acids. CDR3 sequence (DNA): TGTGCCAGCAGCTTGTCGCCTAGCGGCCAAGAGACCCAGTACTTC. Its translation: CASSLSPSGQETQYF.

This clone has only one observation. This sample includes further DNA sequences coding for the same CDR3. The chain uses TRBV12-3 or TRBV12-4 and TRBJ2-1; D is ambiguous. This CDR3 is built from 11 residues. Trimming left V 5 bases short and J 8 bases short, with 7 bases between. CDR3 loop: CASSPRDEQFF. The DNA of the CDR3 is TGTGCCAGCAGTCCCCGCGATGAGCAGTTCTTC.

In its sample, this clone was seen once. The chain is built from TRBV27 and TRBJ2-6; D is ambiguous. V was pared by 8 bases and J by 0 bases, with 8 bases between. Germline CDR1 and CDR2: MNHEY and SMNVEV (reference sequence). This CDR3 has 14 amino acids. The CDR3 region has the DNA TGTGCCAGCCCGTTCGGCTCTGGGGCCAACGTCCTGACTTTC. Translation: CASPFGSGANVLTF.

The chain recombines TRBV7-9 with TRBJ2-5; 10 bases are a match to TRBD1. The CDR3 totals 14 residues. The ends lost 5 bases at V and 5 bases at J; junction bases unmatched: 5. Germline values: CDR1 SEHNR, CDR2 FQNEAQ (reference sequence). Written as DNA, the CDR3 is TGTGCCAGCAGCCGACAGGGGGCTATCGAGACCCAGTACTTC. Translating gives CASSRQGAIETQYF.